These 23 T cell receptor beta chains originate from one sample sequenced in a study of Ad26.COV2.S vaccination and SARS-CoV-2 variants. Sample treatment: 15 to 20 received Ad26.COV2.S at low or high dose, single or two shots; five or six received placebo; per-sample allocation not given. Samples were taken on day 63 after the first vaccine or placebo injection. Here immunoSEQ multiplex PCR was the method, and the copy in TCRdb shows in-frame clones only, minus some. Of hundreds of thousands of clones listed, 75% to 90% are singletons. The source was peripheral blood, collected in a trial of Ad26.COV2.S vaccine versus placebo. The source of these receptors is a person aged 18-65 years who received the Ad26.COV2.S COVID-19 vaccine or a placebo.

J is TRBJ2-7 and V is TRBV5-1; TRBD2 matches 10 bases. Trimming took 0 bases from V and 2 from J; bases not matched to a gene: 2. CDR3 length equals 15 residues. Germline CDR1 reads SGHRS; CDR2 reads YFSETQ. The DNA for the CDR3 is TGCGCCAGCAGCTTGGCTAGCGGGAGACCCTACGAGCAGTACTTC. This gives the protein CASSLASGRPYEQYF.

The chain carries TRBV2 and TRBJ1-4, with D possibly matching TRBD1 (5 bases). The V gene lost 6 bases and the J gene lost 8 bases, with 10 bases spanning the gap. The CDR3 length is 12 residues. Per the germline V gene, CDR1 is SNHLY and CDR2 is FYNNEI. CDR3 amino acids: CASRGGYEKLFF. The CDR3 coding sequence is TGTGCCAGCAGGGGGGGGTACGAAAAACTGTTTTTT.

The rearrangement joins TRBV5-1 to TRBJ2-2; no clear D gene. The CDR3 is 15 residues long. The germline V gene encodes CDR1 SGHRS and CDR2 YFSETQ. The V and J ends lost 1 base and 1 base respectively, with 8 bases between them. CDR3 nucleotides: TGCGCCAGCAGCTTGCTTAGTATGAACACCGGGGAGCTGTTTTTT. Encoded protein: CASSLLSMNTGELFF.

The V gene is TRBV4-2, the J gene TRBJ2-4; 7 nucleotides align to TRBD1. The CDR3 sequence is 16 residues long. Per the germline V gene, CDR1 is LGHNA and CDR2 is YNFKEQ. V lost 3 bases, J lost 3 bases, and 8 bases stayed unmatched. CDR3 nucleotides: TGTGCCAGCAGCCAGACAGGGATTGACGGCAAAAACATTCAGTACTTC. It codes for CASSQTGIDGKNIQYF.

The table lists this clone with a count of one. In nucleotides, the CDR3 is TGTGCCAGCAGCTTAGACAGGGGCGCTAACTATGGCTACACCTTC. Its protein is CASSLDRGANYGYTF. The chain uses TRBV7-2 and TRBJ1-2; the match to TRBD1 covers 7 bases. J gave up 0 bases and V 1 base, and 2 bases lay outside the gene matches. Germline assignment: CDR1 SGHTA and CDR2 FQGNSA. This CDR3 comprises 15 residues.

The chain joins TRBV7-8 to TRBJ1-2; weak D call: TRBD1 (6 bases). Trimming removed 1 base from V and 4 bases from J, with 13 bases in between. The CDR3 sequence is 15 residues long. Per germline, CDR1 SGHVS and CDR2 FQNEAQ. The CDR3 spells CASSLEGGIGYGYTF. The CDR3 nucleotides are TGTGCCAGCAGCTTAGAAGGGGGGATCGGCTATGGCTACACCTTC.

The CDR3 region has the DNA TGTGCCAGCAGCTTAGAAGGGGATGGCTACACCTTC. Encoded protein: CASSLEGDGYTF. V is TRBV11-2 and J is TRBJ1-2, with D maybe TRBD1 (5 bases). Germline assignment: CDR1 SGHAT and CDR2 FQNNGV. CDR3 length: 12 amino acids. V lost 0 bases and J 6 bases, leaving 5 bases between the germline ends.

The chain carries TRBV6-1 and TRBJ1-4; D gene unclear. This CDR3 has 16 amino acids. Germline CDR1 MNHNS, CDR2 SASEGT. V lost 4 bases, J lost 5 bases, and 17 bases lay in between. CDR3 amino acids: CASSGSLGLGNEKLFF. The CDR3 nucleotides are TGTGCCAGCAGTGGCTCGCTCGGTCTCGGGAATGAAAAACTGTTTTTT.

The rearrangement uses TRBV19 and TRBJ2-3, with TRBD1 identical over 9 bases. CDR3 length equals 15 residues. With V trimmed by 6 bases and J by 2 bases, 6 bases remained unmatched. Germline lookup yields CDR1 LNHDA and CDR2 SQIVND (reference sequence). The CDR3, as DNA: TGTGCCAGTAGCTCGACAGGGGGACTCACAGATACGCAGTATTTT. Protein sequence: CASSSTGGLTDTQYF.

Written as DNA, the CDR3 is TGCGCCAGCAGCCAAGCGGGCAGAGGGGGGGTTCAGCCCCAGCATTTT. This codes for CASSQAGRGGVQPQHF. This chain joins TRBV4-1 and TRBJ1-5; perhaps TRBD1 as D (6 bases). This CDR3 contains 16 residues. V was shortened by 1 base and J by 6 bases, with 16 bases between the two germline ends. Germline V gene data show CDR1 as MGHRA and CDR2 as YSYEKL.

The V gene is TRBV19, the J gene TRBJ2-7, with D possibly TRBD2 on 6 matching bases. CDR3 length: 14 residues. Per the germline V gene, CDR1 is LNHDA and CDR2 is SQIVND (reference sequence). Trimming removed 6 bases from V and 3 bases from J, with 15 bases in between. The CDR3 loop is CASSLPGLLYEQYF. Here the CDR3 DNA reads TGTGCCAGTAGCCTGCCGGGACTTCTCTACGAGCAGTACTTC.

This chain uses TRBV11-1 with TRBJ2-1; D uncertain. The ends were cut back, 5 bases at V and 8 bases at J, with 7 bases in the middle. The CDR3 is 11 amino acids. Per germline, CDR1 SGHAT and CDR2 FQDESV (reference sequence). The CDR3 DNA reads TGTGCCAGCAGCCCAGGTCATGAGCAGTTCTTC. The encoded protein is CASSPGHEQFF.

CDR3 nucleotide sequence: TGTGCCAGCAGTTCCGATTACCACGAGCAGTACTTC. Translated: CASSSDYHEQYF. This chain connects TRBV27 to TRBJ2-7; no clear D gene. The CDR3 runs 12 residues. V lost 4 bases to trimming and J lost 5 bases, with 9 bases between them. Germline V gene lookup returns CDR1 MNHEY and CDR2 SMNVEV (reference sequence).

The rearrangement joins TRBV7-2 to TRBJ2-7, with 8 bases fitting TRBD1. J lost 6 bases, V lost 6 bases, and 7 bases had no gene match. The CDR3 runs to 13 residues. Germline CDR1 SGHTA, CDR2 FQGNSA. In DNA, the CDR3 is TGTGCCAGCAGGCCGACAGGGGCGGGCGAGCAGTACTTC. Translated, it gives CASRPTGAGEQYF. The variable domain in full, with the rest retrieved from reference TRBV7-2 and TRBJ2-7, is GAGVSQSPSNKVTEKGKDVELRCDPISGHTALYWYRQSLGQGLEFLIYFQGNSAPDKSGLPSDRFSAERTGGSVSTLTIQRTQQEDSAVYLCASRPTGAGEQYFGPGTRLTVT.

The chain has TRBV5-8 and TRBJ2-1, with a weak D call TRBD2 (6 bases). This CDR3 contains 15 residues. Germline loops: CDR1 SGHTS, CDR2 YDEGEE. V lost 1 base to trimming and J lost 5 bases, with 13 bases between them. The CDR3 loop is CASSLYGGVNNEQFF. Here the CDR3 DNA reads TGTGCCAGCAGCTTGTATGGCGGGGTTAACAATGAGCAGTTCTTC.

CDR3 in amino acids: CASSLGQEFTGELFF. For the CDR3, the DNA is TGTGCCAGCAGTTTGGGACAGGAGTTCACCGGGGAGCTGTTTTTT. The chain has TRBV27 and TRBJ2-2, with 8 bases lining up with TRBD1. There are 15 residues in the CDR3. J was trimmed by 4 bases and V by 3 bases; bases with no gene match: 4. Per the germline V gene, CDR1 is MNHEY and CDR2 is SMNVEV (reference sequence).

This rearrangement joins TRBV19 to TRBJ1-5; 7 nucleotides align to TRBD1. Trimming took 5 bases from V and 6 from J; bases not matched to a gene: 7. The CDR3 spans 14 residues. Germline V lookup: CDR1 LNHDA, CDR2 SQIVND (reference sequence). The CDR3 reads CASSSGQYFQPQHF. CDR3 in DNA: TGTGCCAGTAGTTCGGGACAGTATTTTCAGCCCCAGCATTTT.

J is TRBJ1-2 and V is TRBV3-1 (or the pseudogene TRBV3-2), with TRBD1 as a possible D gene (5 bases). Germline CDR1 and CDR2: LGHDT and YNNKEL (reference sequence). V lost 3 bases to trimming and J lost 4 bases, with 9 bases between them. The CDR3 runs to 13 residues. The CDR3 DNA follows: TGTGCCAGCAGCCAGGGGGGTGGCTATGGCTACACCTTC. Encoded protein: CASSQGGGYGYTF.

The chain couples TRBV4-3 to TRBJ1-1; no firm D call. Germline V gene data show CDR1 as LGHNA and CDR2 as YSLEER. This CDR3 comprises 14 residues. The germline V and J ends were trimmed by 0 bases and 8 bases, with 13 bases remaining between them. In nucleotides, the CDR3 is TGCGCCAGCAGCCAAGATCGGGGTGTGTACGAAGCTTTCTTT. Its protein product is CASSQDRGVYEAFF.

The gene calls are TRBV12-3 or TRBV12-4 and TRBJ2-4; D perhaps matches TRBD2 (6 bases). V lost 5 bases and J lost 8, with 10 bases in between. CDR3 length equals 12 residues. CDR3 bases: TGTGCCAGCAGTCCCGGAGGGGACATTCAGTACTTC. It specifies CASSPGGDIQYF.

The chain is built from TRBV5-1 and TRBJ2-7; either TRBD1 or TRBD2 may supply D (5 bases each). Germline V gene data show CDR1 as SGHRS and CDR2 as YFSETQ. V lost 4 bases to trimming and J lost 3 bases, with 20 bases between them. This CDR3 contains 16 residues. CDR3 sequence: CASSVLTGAPIYEQYF. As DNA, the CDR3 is TGCGCCAGCAGCGTTCTCACCGGGGCACCTATCTACGAGCAGTACTTC. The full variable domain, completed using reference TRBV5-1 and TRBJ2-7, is KAGVTQTPRYLIKTRGQQVTLSCSPISGHRSVSWYQQTPGQGLQFLFEYFSETQRNKGNFPGRFSGRQFSNSRSEMNVSTLELGDSALYLCASSVLTGAPIYEQYFGPGTRLTVT.

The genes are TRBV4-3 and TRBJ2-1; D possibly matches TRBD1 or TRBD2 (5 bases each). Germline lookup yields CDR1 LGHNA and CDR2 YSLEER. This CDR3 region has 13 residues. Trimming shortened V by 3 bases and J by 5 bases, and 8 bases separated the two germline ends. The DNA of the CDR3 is TGCGCCAGCAGCCAGGGACCCAACAATGAGCAGTTCTTC. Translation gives CASSQGPNNEQFF.

CDR3 protein: CASSPGGLADAKNIQYF. CDR3 in DNA: TGTGCCAGCAGCCCGGGAGGACTAGCAGACGCCAAAAACATTCAGTACTTC. The genes are TRBV7-2 and TRBJ2-4, with TRBD2 identical over 8 bases. The CDR3 is 17 residues long. CDR1 is SGHTA, CDR2 FQGNSA, per germline. Germline trimming cut 5 bases from V and 1 base from J; bases unmatched to any gene: 10.